The following is a TCR beta chain sequence with its context. The data were obtained in a study of blood T cell repertoires in COVID-19. Study-level information: There were acute and convalescent COVID-19 samples, and they came from the United States, Italy and Spain. The analysed material was cDNA or gDNA that came from T cells, B-cell-depleted T cells, or PBMCs.

CDR3 length equals 14 residues. Trimming took off 3 bases at V and 4 bases at J, with 9 bases between the two ends. CDR1 is MNHEY, CDR2 SMNVEV, per germline (reference sequence). Original processing methods: From reference gene primer amplification, estimates of nucleated cell counts were derived. TCRdb's copy holds only in-frame clones and misses some; the assay was immunoSEQ multiplex PCR. The V and J calls and the clone size are those of that table, but D and trimming were determined from the DNA. Seen here are roughly 250,000 clones, about 88% observed once, and the top ten hold approximately 2.2%.

The receptor was isolated from a woman in her 40s who had recovered from COVID-19. Sequenced material: peripheral blood. J is TRBJ2-2 and V is TRBV27, with D perhaps TRBD2 (5 bases). The chain's CDR3 is CASSFIRGTGELFF. CDR3 nucleotides: TGTGCCAGCAGTTTTATTCGGGGCACCGGGGAGCTGTTTTTT.